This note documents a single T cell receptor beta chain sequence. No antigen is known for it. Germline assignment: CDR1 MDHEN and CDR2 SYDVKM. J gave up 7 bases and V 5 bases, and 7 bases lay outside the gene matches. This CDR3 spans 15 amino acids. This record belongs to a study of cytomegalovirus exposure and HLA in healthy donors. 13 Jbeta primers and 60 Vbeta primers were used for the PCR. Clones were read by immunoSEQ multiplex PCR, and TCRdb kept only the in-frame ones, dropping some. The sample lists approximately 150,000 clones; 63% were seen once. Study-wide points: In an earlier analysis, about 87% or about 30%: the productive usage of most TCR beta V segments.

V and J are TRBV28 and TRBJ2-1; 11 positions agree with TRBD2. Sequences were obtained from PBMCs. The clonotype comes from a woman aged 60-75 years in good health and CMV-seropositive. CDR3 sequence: CASSPLAGGPNEQFF. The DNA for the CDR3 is TGTGCCAGCAGTCCATTAGCGGGAGGGCCTAATGAGCAGTTCTTC.